Listed below are T cell receptor beta chains from one sample, sequenced in a study of T cell changes during pregnancy in multiple sclerosis. Assay used: immunoSEQ multiplex PCR; TCRdb lists only in-frame clones, some missing. The sample includes more than 90,000 clones, more than 85% seen only once; the top ten take 1.5%. Sequenced material: peripheral blood, taken in the third trimester of pregnancy. These receptors originate from a female donor with multiple sclerosis, enrolled in a pregnancy study. Both conserved end residues are part of each CDR3. Clone size is not always given. Where it is, it says once, few, many or a class for expanded clones.

v_call	cdr3_length	clone_size	j_call	cdr3_aa
TRBV5-6	16	.	TRBJ2-1	CASSLGRTGFANEQFF
TRBV10-3	15	.	TRBJ2-6	CAISPTGAGANVLTF
TRBV7-3	15	.	TRBJ2-7	CASSLMGGSHYEQYF
TRBV6-5	15	.	TRBJ2-3	CASSYIHAGQDTQYF
TRBV18	15	.	TRBJ1-4	CASSPRTGGNEKLFF
TRBV6-4	13	.	TRBJ1-5	CASSVEVGQPQHF
TRBV5-6	14	.	TRBJ2-7	CASSLVGGVGEQYF
TRBV6-6	16	.	TRBJ2-1	CASSYDGGRSRNEQFF
TRBV25-1	11	.	TRBJ2-7	CASSIAGEQYF
TRBV27	12	once	TRBJ1-1	CASSRTNTEAFF
TRBV19	16	.	TRBJ1-3	CASSWGQAISGNTIYF
TRBV28	13	.	TRBJ2-2	CANRDTNTGELFF
TRBV12-5	15	.	TRBJ2-1	CARGGGTGLPNEQFF
TRBV7-9	15	.	TRBJ2-2	CASSSRQGPPGELFF
TRBV19	12	.	TRBJ2-1	CASRGSYNEQFF
TRBV5-1	14	.	TRBJ1-3	CASSYGGSGNTIYF
TRBV30	17	.	TRBJ2-3	CAWSGPTSGKLADTQYF
TRBV11-3	13	.	TRBJ2-5	CASSLRQGATQYF
TRBV5-4	14	.	TRBJ2-2	CASSLTGSTGELFF
TRBV30	13	once	TRBJ1-1	CAWSLAGDTEAFF
TRBV5-1	15	once	TRBJ2-1	CASSRTGETYNEQFF
TRBV29-1	13	.	TRBJ1-1	CSVKTGGGNEAFF
TRBV6-1	14	.	TRBJ2-3	CASRTSGVTDTQYF
TRBV5-1	12	once	TRBJ1-2	CASSTSTEGYTF
TRBV7-6	15	many	TRBJ1-1	CASVNRGYMNTEAFF
TRBV20-1	11	once	TRBJ2-5	CKSGNQETQYF
TRBV5-1	18	.	TRBJ2-1	CASSPGLAGGGPYNEQFF
TRBV28	12	.	TRBJ1-5	CASKGANQPQHF
TRBV18	19	.	TRBJ1-3	CASSSLGVGKTPLGNTIYF
TRBV29-1	13	.	TRBJ1-5	CSVRQGSDQPQHF
TRBV15	12	.	TRBJ2-5	CATSRQQETQYF
TRBV9	14	.	TRBJ2-3	CASSALGGTDTQYF
TRBV2	14	.	TRBJ1-4	CASSQDLQNEKLFF
TRBV30	11	.	TRBJ2-5	CAWSVGGAQYF
TRBV5-1	16	.	TRBJ2-7	CASSWNSGSTAPEQYF
TRBV5-6	14	.	TRBJ1-3	CASSFSWSGNTIYF
TRBV6-1	15	once	TRBJ2-3	CASSDRVTSTDTQYF
TRBV14	12	.	TRBJ2-7	CASSRGPLEQYF
TRBV4-2	16	.	TRBJ1-2	CASSQDLRGVQGGYTF
TRBV19	14	.	TRBJ2-7	CASSRSSGSYEQYF
TRBV9	15	.	TRBJ1-1	CASSLHRGQYTEAFF
TRBV9	15	.	TRBJ2-3	CASSSGDSSTDTQYF
TRBV7-3	14	.	TRBJ2-5	CASSSTGGPETQYF
TRBV18	16	.	TRBJ2-6	CASSGRTSSGANVLTF
TRBV27	21	.	TRBJ2-1	CASSLNLLGRRRDLEDNEQFF
TRBV30	12	few	TRBJ1-2	CARNREGYGYTF
TRBV9	16	.	TRBJ1-1	CASSVDGGGMNTEAFF
TRBV19	13	.	TRBJ2-5	CASSMRHQETQYF
TRBV5-1	15	.	TRBJ2-5	CASTNGLAAQETQYF
TRBV5-1	16	.	TRBJ1-3	CASSTDRVISGNTIYF
TRBV28	15	.	TRBJ2-3	CASSPSGRRGDTQYF
TRBV28	14	few	TRBJ2-2	CASCGRRIYGELFF
TRBV27	17	.	TRBJ1-2	CASSLRVDRGLNYGYTF
TRBV7-8	15	.	TRBJ1-5	CASSPPGVADQPQHF
TRBV5-5	18	.	TRBJ1-2	CASSLNVQGIPSFYGYTF
TRBV19	14	once	TRBJ2-3	CASNIGASTDTQYF
TRBV19	13	.	TRBJ1-1	CASSRGMDTEAFF